A single sample gave rise to the 31 T cell receptor beta chains below, sequenced in a study of cytomegalovirus exposure and HLA in healthy donors. Sequencing was performed with immunoSEQ multiplex PCR; in TCRdb, only in-frame clones are kept and a portion is missing. Among 100,000 to 150,000 clones listed, under 90% were seen once. The sequenced material came from PBMCs. The source of these receptors is a man aged 25 to 40 in good health and CMV-seronegative.

The genes are TRBV6-5 and TRBJ1-1; 10 bases fit TRBD1. The ends lost 4 bases at V and 4 bases at J; junction bases unmatched: 6. Per germline, CDR1 MNHEY and CDR2 SVGAGI. There are 15 residues in the CDR3. The CDR3, as DNA: TGTGCCAGCAGTTTATTCCGGACAGGGGGCACTGAAGCTTTCTTT. It yields the protein CASSLFRTGGTEAFF.

This clone was seen a single time. The rearrangement uses TRBV6-1 and TRBJ2-7; D perhaps matches TRBD2 (5 bases). Germline CDR1 MNHNS, CDR2 SASEGT. With 1 base removed from V and 5 bases from J, the gap between germline ends came to 9 bases. The CDR3 runs to 13 residues. The CDR3, as DNA: TGTGCCAGCAGTGAAGGGACGGAGGACGAGCAGTACTTC. Translation gives CASSEGTEDEQYF.

V and J are TRBV6-9 and TRBJ2-7; D is perhaps TRBD2 (5 bases). CDR1 is MNHGY, CDR2 SVAAGI, per germline. The CDR3 sequence is 15 residues long. Trimming took off 6 bases at V and 2 bases at J, with 17 bases between the two ends. The CDR3 region has the DNA TGTGCCAGCAGCTTAGGGTACGGGGTAGCCTACGAGCAGTACTTC. Its translation: CASSLGYGVAYEQYF.

V and J are TRBV28 and TRBJ1-1; TRBD1 aligns across 8 bases. The J segment lost 3 bases and the V segment lost 5 bases, leaving 8 bases of the junction unmatched. The CDR3 is 15 residues long. The V gene's germline CDR1 is MDHEN and CDR2 SYDVKM. This CDR3 reads CASSALRTGHTEAFF. The CDR3 bases are TGTGCCAGCAGTGCTTTACGGACAGGGCACACTGAAGCTTTCTTT.

This clone has just one count. The chain employs TRBV19 and TRBJ1-4; possibly TRBD1 for D (6 bases). Germline CDR1 and CDR2: LNHDA and SQIVND (reference sequence). Between the trimmed V and J ends, which lost 6 bases and 4 bases, there was a span of 15 bases. The CDR3 extends over 15 amino acids. CDR3 residues: CASRPLDSLNEKLFF. DNA of the CDR3: TGTGCCAGTAGGCCCTTGGACAGCCTTAATGAAAAACTGTTTTTT. Full variable domain (rest looked up from reference TRBV19 and TRBJ1-4): DGGITQSPKYLFRKEGQNVTLSCEQNLNHDAMYWYRQDPGQGLRLIYYSQIVNDFQKGDIAEGYSVSREKKESFPLTVTSAQKNPTAFYLCASRPLDSLNEKLFFGSGTQLSVL.

V and J are TRBV28 and TRBJ1-1; TRBD1 might be the D (5 bases). Germline CDR1 MDHEN, CDR2 SYDVKM. The CDR3 has 15 residues. V dropped 4 bases and J dropped 0 bases, with 12 bases sitting between them. This CDR3 reads CASSWGRILNTEAFF. The CDR3 bases are TGTGCCAGCAGTTGGGGCAGGATTCTGAACACTGAAGCTTTCTTT.

V gene TRBV2 combines with J gene TRBJ2-7, with 7 bases matching TRBD1. Germline CDR1 is SNHLY and CDR2 is FYNNEI. V dropped 5 bases and J dropped 1; count of bases not matched to a gene: 5. The CDR3 loop spans 14 amino acids. The CDR3 reads CASSMTGRSYEQYF. CDR3 DNA: TGTGCCAGCAGTATGACAGGGCGATCCTACGAGCAGTACTTC.

The V gene is TRBV13, the J gene TRBJ2-3, with 8 positions matching TRBD1. Germline-derived CDR1 and CDR2 are PRHDT and FYEKMQ (reference sequence). The CDR3 extends over 15 amino acids. The junction had 5 bases not matched to a gene; V was cut back by 3 bases and J by 3 bases. The CDR3 bases are TGTGCCAGCAGCTTGACAGGGGTGAGAACAGATACGCAGTATTTT. Its translation is CASSLTGVRTDTQYF.

The CDR3 is CAISGIVVSYGYTF. In nucleotides, the CDR3 is TGTGCCATCAGTGGCATAGTTGTTAGCTATGGCTACACCTTC. The gene calls are TRBV10-3 and TRBJ1-2; D is undetermined. The CDR3 consists of 14 residues. Deletions cut 4 bases from V and 4 bases from J, with 13 bases between. Germline V gene lookup returns CDR1 ENHRY and CDR2 SYGVKD.

The chain has TRBV25-1 and TRBJ2-5, with TRBD2 matching over 8 bases. Trimming cost V 3 bases and J 4 bases; bases outside gene matches: 4. Germline CDR1 reads MGHDK; CDR2 reads SYGVNS. This CDR3 is built from 14 residues. CDR3 protein: CASSDSGGLETQYF. CDR3 DNA: TGTGCCAGCAGTGATTCGGGGGGGTTAGAGACCCAGTACTTC. The variable domain in full, with the rest retrieved from reference TRBV25-1 and TRBJ2-5, is EADIYQTPRYLVIGTGKKITLECSQTMGHDKMYWYQQDPGMELHLIHYSYGVNSTEKGDLSSESTVSRIRTEHFPLTLESARPSHTSQYLCASSDSGGLETQYFGPGTRLLVL.

V gene TRBV7-9 combines with J gene TRBJ1-2, with 7 bases that match TRBD1. V shed 7 bases, J shed 2 bases, and the junction held 13 bases outside the gene matches. The CDR3 runs 16 residues. Germline-derived CDR1 and CDR2 are SEHNR and FQNEAQ (reference sequence). The CDR3 protein is CASTAFLAGGNYGYTF. CDR3 bases: TGTGCCAGCACCGCGTTCTTGGCAGGGGGGAACTATGGCTACACCTTC.

The V and J genes are TRBV4-1 and TRBJ1-5, with 7 positions matching TRBD1. Germline V lookup: CDR1 MGHRA, CDR2 YSYEKL. This CDR3 has 18 residues. J lost 5 bases, V lost 0 bases, and 13 bases had no gene match. CDR3 DNA sequence: TGCGCCAGCAGCCAAGATGGGCAGGGGGTAGATTGGGATCAGCCCCAGCATTTT. Translation gives CASSQDGQGVDWDQPQHF.

This clone occurred once. The chain joins TRBV6-4 to TRBJ1-2; 12 nucleotides agree with TRBD1. This CDR3 is 14 amino acids long. Germline CDR1 is MRHNA and CDR2 is SNTAGT. Trimming removed 5 bases from V and 7 bases from J; junction bases left unmatched: 5. The CDR3 is CASSTGTGGSGYTF. In DNA form, the CDR3 reads TGTGCCAGCAGTACAGGGACAGGGGGCTCTGGCTACACCTTC.

The chain links TRBV6-6 to TRBJ1-2; D gene uncertain. The CDR3 sequence is 14 residues long. CDR1 and CDR2 from the germline V gene are MNHNY and SVGAGI (reference sequence). Trimming took off 0 bases at V and 6 bases at J, with 11 bases between the two ends. The CDR3 bases are TGTGCCAGCAGTTACTCAGACGGACTTGATGGCTACACCTTC. It translates to CASSYSDGLDGYTF.

The count of this clone is one. This chain links TRBV7-9 with TRBJ2-2, with 14 bases lining up with TRBD2. V lost 5 bases to trimming and J lost 1 base; unmatched junction nucleotides: 6. The CDR3 consists of 18 residues. Germline-derived CDR1 and CDR2 are SEHNR and FQNEAQ (reference sequence). The CDR3 DNA follows: TGTGCCAGCAGCCCTGGGACTAGCGGGGGCTTGAACACCGGGGAGCTGTTTTTT. Protein sequence: CASSPGTSGGLNTGELFF.

The gene calls are TRBV5-1 and TRBJ1-3; the D gene is possibly TRBD1 (6 bases). The CDR3 runs 17 residues. Germline V gene data show CDR1 as SGHRS and CDR2 as YFSETQ. The V gene lost 3 bases and the J gene lost 2 bases, with 18 bases spanning the gap. The CDR3 DNA reads TGCGCCAGCAGCTCCGGACAGTTTCCTTGGACTGGAAACACCATATATTTT. Its protein product is CASSSGQFPWTGNTIYF.

The CDR3 sequence: CASSLGLALETQYF. The CDR3 DNA reads as TGTGCCAGCAGCTTGGGACTAGCGTTGGAGACCCAGTACTTC. This sequence joins TRBV7-9 and TRBJ2-5; TRBD2 matches 10 bases. CDR1 is SEHNR, CDR2 FQNEAQ, per germline (reference sequence). J lost 5 bases, V lost 3 bases, and 3 bases had no gene match. CDR3 length: 14 residues. The whole variable domain, filled in from reference TRBV7-9 and TRBJ2-5, reads DTGVSQNPRHKITKRGQNVTFRCDPISEHNRLYWYRQTLGQGPEFLTYFQNEAQLEKSRLLSDRFSAERPKGSFSTLEIQRTEQGDSAMYLCASSLGLALETQYFGPGTRLLVL.

The chain couples TRBV20-1 to TRBJ1-2; unclear D gene. The CDR3 has 10 amino acids. Per germline, CDR1 DFQATT and CDR2 SNEGSKA (reference sequence). Trimming took 4 bases from V and 13 from J, leaving 13 bases between them. The CDR3 loop reads CSANTAVGTF. The CDR3 DNA follows: TGCAGTGCTAATACAGCCGTAGGCACCTTC.

The chain links TRBV7-3 to TRBJ1-1; weak D call: TRBD1 (5 bases). V was shortened by 5 bases and J by 4 bases, with 14 bases between the two germline ends. CDR1 and CDR2 from the germline V gene are SGHTA and FQGTGA. This CDR3 spans 14 amino acids. CDR3 in DNA: TGTGCCAGCAGCCAAGCTGGGGGGGGCACTGAAGCTTTCTTT. Protein: CASSQAGGGTEAFF.

This clone was observed a few times. J is TRBJ2-7 and V is TRBV4-1; no firm D call. Germline CDR1 is MGHRA and CDR2 is YSYEKL. V shed 1 base and J shed 6 bases, with 7 bases lying between them. The CDR3 is made up of 12 amino acids. CDR3 bases: TGCGCCAGCAGCCAAGTCGAGCGCGAGCAGTACTTC. Translated: CASSQVEREQYF.

The V gene is TRBV28, the J gene TRBJ2-3, with TRBD1 identical over 9 bases. V lost 5 bases and J lost 2; bases outside the gene matches: 2. The CDR3 spans 14 residues. The V gene's germline CDR1 is MDHEN and CDR2 SYDVKM. The CDR3 DNA reads as TGTGCCAGCAGTATACAGGGGGCCACAGATACGCAGTATTTT. This encodes CASSIQGATDTQYF.

The V gene is TRBV19, the J gene TRBJ2-1; D may be TRBD2 (6 bases). V shed 8 bases and J shed 10 bases, with 21 bases lying between them. The CDR3 extends over 14 amino acids. Germline-derived CDR1 and CDR2 are LNHDA and SQIVND (reference sequence). CDR3 protein: CASGHPGTPGEQFF. In DNA, the CDR3 is TGTGCCAGTGGTCACCCCGGGACTCCTGGCGAGCAGTTCTTC.

The V gene is TRBV5-4, the J gene TRBJ2-1, with D maybe TRBD1 (5 bases). CDR1 SGHNT and CDR2 YYREEE come from the germline V gene (reference sequence). V lost 0 bases and J 9 bases, leaving 10 bases between the germline ends. The CDR3 runs to 13 residues. CDR3 protein: CASSLGDRGEQFF. As DNA, the CDR3 is TGTGCCAGCAGCTTGGGCGATAGGGGTGAGCAGTTCTTC.

The chain has TRBV6-6 and TRBJ1-5; TRBD1 might be the D (6 bases). CDR3 length: 14 amino acids. Germline values: CDR1 MNHNY, CDR2 SVGAGI (reference sequence). V was trimmed by 6 bases and J by 4 bases, leaving 13 bases between them. CDR3 DNA sequence: TGTGCCAGCAGCCTTCGCCAGGGGAATCAGCCCCAGCATTTT. Protein sequence: CASSLRQGNQPQHF.

J is TRBJ1-1 and V is TRBV5-4; D is undetermined. Trimming removed 2 bases from V and 2 bases from J, with 10 bases in between. Germline CDR1 and CDR2: SGHNT and YYREEE (reference sequence). There are 14 residues in the CDR3. The CDR3 region has the DNA TGTGCCAGCAGCTTTAAGCCACTTAACACTGAAGCTTTCTTT. This sequence encodes CASSFKPLNTEAFF.

This chain connects TRBV11-1 to TRBJ2-5, with 13 bases that match TRBD2. The CDR3 loop spans 14 amino acids. Germline CDR1 reads SGHAT; CDR2 reads FQDESV (reference sequence). V gave up 6 bases and J gave up 5 bases; unmatched junction bases: 3. The CDR3 nucleotides read TGTGCCAGCAGTACTAGCGGGGGGGCGGAGACCCAGTACTTC. Translating it yields CASSTSGGAETQYF.

The rearrangement links TRBV7-6 to TRBJ1-3; 7 positions agree with TRBD1. This CDR3 has 13 amino acids. With 5 bases clipped from V and 7 bases from J, the junction kept 5 bases outside the gene matches. Germline CDR1 is SGHVS and CDR2 is FNYEAQ. Here the CDR3 reads CASSPRTGNTIYF. In DNA form, the CDR3 reads TGTGCCAGCAGCCCTCGGACAGGCAACACCATATATTTT.

This chain joins TRBV19 and TRBJ2-7, with 14 positions matching TRBD2. The ends lost 6 bases at V and 2 bases at J; junction bases unmatched: 12. The CDR3 totals 18 residues. Germline CDR1 LNHDA, CDR2 SQIVND (reference sequence). The CDR3 bases are TGTGCCAGTAGCCTAAGGACTAGCGGGGGGCCTGGGACCTACGAGCAGTACTTC. The encoded protein is CASSLRTSGGPGTYEQYF.

This chain joins TRBV10-1 and TRBJ1-1; D perhaps matches TRBD1 (6 bases). Germline V lookup: CDR1 WNHNN, CDR2 SYGVQD (reference sequence). V was clipped by 9 bases and J by 1 base, with 27 bases between them. The CDR3 is made up of 18 amino acids. CDR3 in DNA: TGCGCCAGTACTGTAGCGGGGGCAGTCAAATTTGAGAACACTGAAGCTTTCTTT. Its protein is CASTVAGAVKFENTEAFF.

CDR3 DNA sequence: TGTGCCAGCAGCCACGGACTAGAGGGGTTGGAGACCCAGTACTTC. Translation: CASSHGLEGLETQYF. The rearrangement uses TRBV7-2 and TRBJ2-5; 7 bases line up with TRBD2. J lost 5 bases, V lost 5 bases, and 11 bases had no gene match. Germline V gene lookup returns CDR1 SGHTA and CDR2 FQGNSA. The CDR3 runs 15 residues.

The chain uses TRBV5-4 and TRBJ1-1; D perhaps matches TRBD1 (6 bases). Germline V gives CDR1 SGHNT, CDR2 YYREEE (reference sequence). The CDR3 is made up of 15 amino acids. V was trimmed by 0 bases and J by 1 base, leaving 10 bases between them. The CDR3 coding sequence is TGTGCCAGCAGCTTGGCGGGACAATGGAACACTGAAGCTTTCTTT. Residues: CASSLAGQWNTEAFF.